The 32 T cell receptor beta chains below all came from one sample that was sequenced in a study of metastatic and nonmetastatic thyroid tumors (dated by TCRdb to the early 2020s). Receptor libraries were prepared by PCR. Instrument on record: Illumina HiSeq 4000. In TCRdb, the public reads were trimmed at Q25 with fastp and aligned with MiXCR, with productive beta chains retained. Within this sample are about 41,000 clones, with 24% of them counted one time only. The ten most abundant clones make up about 15% of the sample. No patient had received any treatment before thyroid surgery. Specimen: tumor tissue. These receptors were obtained from a female donor with papillary thyroid cancer or a benign thyroid nodule (not recorded which). Some clones in this sample may be carry-over from other donors' samples.

The CDR3 region is CSAQPPQETQYF. CDR3 bases: TGCAGTGCCCAGCCCCCTCAAGAGACCCAGTACTTC. The chain uses TRBV20-1 and TRBJ2-5; D unclear. Germline V lookup: CDR1 DFQATT, CDR2 SNEGSKA (reference sequence). Trimming removed 6 bases at V and 2 bases at J, with 10 bases between. This CDR3 is 12 amino acids long.

This clone was seen a few times. This chain connects TRBV12-3 or TRBV12-4 to TRBJ1-4, with a tentative D call TRBD1 (5 bases). Between the trimmed V and J ends, which lost 4 bases and 8 bases, there was a span of 14 bases. The CDR3 loop spans 14 amino acids. CDR3 in DNA: TGTGCCAGCAGTTCCAACCAGAGGGGCGAAAAACTGTTTTTT. Its translation: CASSSNQRGEKLFF.

This clone showed up many times. The chain combines TRBV3-1 with TRBJ2-1, with D possibly TRBD1 on 5 matching bases. The CDR3 is made up of 15 amino acids. Germline CDR1 is LGHDT and CDR2 is YNNKEL (reference sequence). V lost 4 bases and J 4 bases, leaving 14 bases between the germline ends. CDR3 protein: CASSRGPAHYNEQFF. CDR3 bases: TGTGCCAGCAGCCGGGGCCCGGCCCATTACAATGAGCAGTTCTTC.

The chain carries TRBV20-1 and TRBJ2-1; D not certain. This CDR3 has 11 amino acids. Trimming left V 3 bases short and J 5 bases short, with 5 bases between. From germline, CDR1 is DFQATT and CDR2 SNEGSKA (reference sequence). CDR3 amino acids: CSARWDNEQFF. DNA for the CDR3: TGCAGTGCTAGGTGGGACAATGAGCAGTTCTTC.

This clone was seen ten or more times. The chain uses TRBV6-1 and TRBJ2-7, with 9 nucleotides matching TRBD2. CDR1 MNHNS and CDR2 SASEGT come from the germline V gene. The CDR3 contains 16 residues. With 6 bases clipped from V and 6 bases from J, the junction kept 15 bases outside the gene matches. The CDR3 loop is CASRDLLAGWGSEQYF. The CDR3, as DNA: TGTGCCAGCAGGGACCTTCTAGCGGGGTGGGGTTCCGAGCAGTACTTC.

This clone was recorded at least ten times. The chain carries TRBV7-6 and TRBJ1-6, with a weak D call TRBD1 (5 bases). This CDR3 comprises 13 residues. CDR1 and CDR2 (germline): SGHVS, FNYEAQ. V lost 5 bases, J lost 14 bases, and 16 bases lay in between. CDR3 sequence: CASSHGTALSLHF. The CDR3, as DNA: TGTGCCAGCAGCCACGGGACCGCCCTTTCCCTCCACTTT.

In DNA, the CDR3 is TGTGCCAGCAGTTGGGGGACAGATAGCAATCAGCCCCAGCATTTT. The encoded protein is CASSWGTDSNQPQHF. This sequence joins TRBV6-2 or TRBV6-3 and TRBJ1-5; 7 nucleotides agree with TRBD1. The CDR3 is 15 amino acids. Germline assignment: CDR1 MNHEY and CDR2 SVGEGT. J was trimmed by 0 bases and V by 4 bases; bases with no gene match: 3.

Only a few counts were recorded for this clone. The chain joins TRBV11-2 to TRBJ1-2; 12 nucleotides align to TRBD1. Germline CDR1 and CDR2: SGHAT and FQNNGV. The CDR3 is 18 amino acids. V lost 2 bases to trimming and J lost 0 bases; unmatched junction nucleotides: 7. The CDR3 sequence is CASSLLPGQGAPNYGYTF. The CDR3 DNA sequence: TGTGCCAGCAGCTTATTACCGGGACAGGGGGCGCCTAACTATGGCTACACCTTC.

The chain links TRBV20-1 to TRBJ2-7; D call uncertain. V lost 1 base and J 7 bases, leaving 11 bases between the germline ends. CDR1 and CDR2 from the germline V gene are DFQATT and SNEGSKA (reference sequence). The CDR3 is made up of 12 amino acids. CDR3 in amino acids: CSARVRFVEQYF. CDR3 DNA: TGCAGTGCTAGAGTTCGGTTTGTTGAGCAGTACTTC.

The V and J genes are TRBV3-1 and TRBJ2-3; D remains ambiguous. The CDR3 is 13 residues long. Per germline, CDR1 LGHDT and CDR2 YNNKEL (reference sequence). Trimming shortened V by 4 bases and J by 5 bases, and 10 bases separated the two germline ends. Here the CDR3 DNA reads TGTGCCAGCAGCCCGGCCAGGAGAGATACGCAGTATTTT. It codes for CASSPARRDTQYF.

This clone was counted many times. A much larger clonotype is one base distant, so this may be a read error. V is TRBV15 and J is TRBJ2-7; weak D call: TRBD2 (6 bases). Per germline, CDR1 LNHNV and CDR2 YYDKDF (reference sequence). The CDR3 is made up of 15 amino acids. CDR3: CATSRDLAGAGAGTF. The CDR3 DNA follows: TGTGCCACCAGCAGAGATCTTGCGGGTGCTGGGGCGGGGACCTTC. Full variable domain (outside the CDR3, taken from reference TRBV15 and TRBJ2-7): DAMVIQNPRYQVTQFGKPVTLSCSQTLNHNVMYWYQQKSSQAPKLLFHYYDKDFNNEADTPDNFQSRRPNTSFCFLDIRSPGLGDTAMYLCATSRDLAGAGAGTFGPGTRLTVT.

There are many counts of this clone. The genes are TRBV11-2 and TRBJ2-1; no reliable D call. The CDR3 has 12 residues. The V end was cut by 2 bases, the J end by 7 bases, with 6 bases between. Germline-derived CDR1 and CDR2 are SGHAT and FQNNGV. CDR3 DNA: TGTGCCAGCAGCTTAACACAGAATGAGCAGTTCTTC. Protein: CASSLTQNEQFF.

This clone was detected many times. One junction end disagrees with the germline gene, perhaps due to a read error. The chain couples TRBV7-7 to TRBJ2-3; 7 bases match TRBD2. The CDR3 length is 15 residues. Germline V gene data show CDR1 as SSHAT and CDR2 as FNYEAQ (reference sequence). Written as DNA, the CDR3 is TGTGCTAGCAGCAGGTCTAGCGGAGCCACAGATACGCAGTATTTT. Amino acids: CASSRSSGATDTQYF.

The chain carries TRBV19 and TRBJ1-1; D perhaps matches TRBD1 (5 bases). CDR1 is LNHDA, CDR2 SQIVND, per germline (reference sequence). Trimming took 6 bases from V and 2 from J, leaving 13 bases between them. This CDR3 spans 14 amino acids. In DNA form, the CDR3 reads TGTGCCAGTAGGTTGCAGGGACCCAACACTGAAGCTTTCTTT. As protein: CASRLQGPNTEAFF.

Ten or more counts support this clone. The chain employs TRBV2 and TRBJ1-2, with 8 bases fitting TRBD1. The ends lost 6 bases at V and 7 bases at J; junction bases unmatched: 10. Germline V gene data show CDR1 as SNHLY and CDR2 as FYNNEI. The CDR3 consists of 14 residues. The CDR3 DNA reads TGTGCCAGCAGCGAGGACAGGGTTACATTTGGCTACACCTTC. Protein product: CASSEDRVTFGYTF.

The table lists this clone with many counts. This chain links TRBV20-1 with TRBJ1-2, with a tentative D call TRBD1 (6 bases). The CDR3 contains 16 residues. Germline-derived CDR1 and CDR2 are DFQATT and SNEGSKA (reference sequence). As DNA, the CDR3 is TGCAGCGTACAAAAAGGGGGGGGGACTCCTAACTATGGCTACACCTTC. This gives the protein CSVQKGGGTPNYGYTF.

This clone was detected a few times. The chain couples TRBV28 to TRBJ2-1; 11 bases map to TRBD2. Germline CDR1 reads MDHEN; CDR2 reads SYDVKM. There are 18 residues in the CDR3. Trimming cost V 8 bases and J 4 bases; bases outside gene matches: 16. Written as DNA, the CDR3 is TGTGCCAGCGGCTCCCTGGGATTAGCGGGAGGGCCTTACAATGAGCAGTTCTTC. This sequence encodes CASGSLGLAGGPYNEQFF.

The chain recombines TRBV2 with TRBJ2-7, with 8 bases aligning to TRBD2. V gave up 3 bases and J gave up 1 base; unmatched junction bases: 5. The CDR3 length is 15 residues. The V gene's germline CDR1 is SNHLY and CDR2 FYNNEI. CDR3 sequence: CASSDASGSSYEQYF. The CDR3 nucleotides are TGTGCCAGCAGTGATGCCAGCGGGAGTTCCTACGAGCAGTACTTC.

The chain links TRBV7-3 to TRBJ2-7; no definite D call. The CDR3 runs 15 residues. Germline V lookup: CDR1 SGHTA, CDR2 FQGTGA. The V and J ends lost 5 bases and 3 bases respectively, with 17 bases between them. This chain's CDR3 is CASSRGRAGVYEQYF. The CDR3 DNA reads TGTGCCAGCAGCCGAGGAAGAGCCGGAGTCTACGAGCAGTACTTC. Full variable domain (remainder filled in from reference TRBV7-3 and TRBJ2-7): GAGVSQTPSNKVTEKGKYVELRCDPISGHTALYWYRQSLGQGPEFLIYFQGTGAADDSGLPNDRFFAVRPEGSVSTLKIQRTERGDSAVYLCASSRGRAGVYEQYFGPGTRLTVT.

This clone is labeled as medium-sized. This sequence joins TRBV28 and TRBJ2-3; 8 positions match TRBD1. The length of the CDR3 is 19 residues. The germline gives CDR1 MDHEN, CDR2 SYDVKM. J was trimmed by 2 bases and V by 5 bases; bases with no gene match: 18. CDR3 sequence: CASSTIHLTTGALTDTQYF. The CDR3 DNA sequence: TGTGCCAGCAGTACGATCCACTTGACGACAGGGGCCCTCACAGATACGCAGTATTTT.

This clone was seen ten or more times. The chain employs TRBV29-1 and TRBJ2-1; 7 positions agree with TRBD2. With 7 bases clipped from V and 2 bases from J, the junction kept 11 bases outside the gene matches. Germline loops: CDR1 SQVTM, CDR2 ANQGSEA. The CDR3 sequence is 15 residues long. The CDR3, as DNA: TGCAGCGGCCCTTGCGGGAGAGTGACCTACAATGAGCAGTTCTTC. The encoded protein is CSGPCGRVTYNEQFF.

A few counts support this clone. Since a much larger clone is just one base distant, this may be a read error. The chain uses TRBV12-3 or TRBV12-4 and TRBJ2-3, with D perhaps TRBD2 (6 bases). This CDR3 contains 13 residues. The CDR3 spells CASSSTRGYIQYF. For the CDR3, the DNA is TGTGCCAGCAGTTCAACCCGGGGGTACATTCAGTATTTC.

This clone was counted many times. The rearrangement joins TRBV7-9 to TRBJ2-1; D uncertain. Trimming took off 2 bases at V and 12 bases at J, with 11 bases between the two ends. The CDR3 is 12 amino acids. Germline CDR1 is SEHNR and CDR2 is FQNEAQ (reference sequence). As DNA, the CDR3 is TGTGCCAGCAGCTTAATGGGCGGTGCGCAGTTCTTC. This codes for CASSLMGGAQFF.

The chain couples TRBV6-1 to TRBJ1-3; D not certain. This CDR3 region has 13 residues. Per the germline V gene, CDR1 is MNHNS and CDR2 is SASEGT. V was trimmed by 10 bases and J by 2 bases, leaving 12 bases between them. CDR3 bases: TGTGCCACCTGGACCAGTACTGGAAACACCATATATTTT. Translated, it gives CATWTSTGNTIYF.

The CDR3: CASSRITTGNTIYF. CDR3 sequence (DNA): TGTGCCAGCAGCCGTATTACCACTGGAAACACCATATATTTT. The chain uses TRBV11-2 and TRBJ1-3; unclear D gene. Germline V gene lookup returns CDR1 SGHAT and CDR2 FQNNGV. Trimming pared 5 bases from V and 2 bases from J, leaving 10 bases between. This CDR3 has 14 amino acids. Filled out from reference TRBV11-2 and TRBJ1-3, the complete variable domain reads EAGVAQSPRYKIIEKRQSVAFWCNPISGHATLYWYQQILGQGPKLLIQFQNNGVVDDSQLPKDRFSAERLKGVDSTLKIQPAKLEDSAVYLCASSRITTGNTIYFGEGSWLTVV.

The gene calls are TRBV19 and TRBJ1-5; TRBD2 agrees at 7 bases. The end of the DNA is better explained by TRBJ2-3, so the J call may be wrong. CDR3 size: 15 residues. Germline CDR1 reads LNHDA; CDR2 reads SQIVND (reference sequence). In DNA form, the CDR3 reads TGTGCCAGTAGTCCACCGAGCGGGGCGGAGCAGCCCCAGTATTTT. Amino acid sequence: CASSPPSGAEQPQYF.

This clone was picked up many times. This sequence may be a read error, since a much larger clone differs from it by one base. This CDR3 is also generated by other DNA sequences in the sample. The rearrangement links TRBV12-3 or TRBV12-4 to TRBJ2-6; D might be TRBD2 (6 bases). This CDR3 is 16 amino acids long. The CDR3 sequence is CASSLGGIAGANVLTF. DNA of the CDR3: TGTGCCAGCAGTTTAGGCGGGATAGCTGGGGCCAACGTCCTGACCTTC.

The V gene is TRBV7-3, the J gene TRBJ2-1, with D unclear. Germline lookup yields CDR1 SGHTA and CDR2 FQGTGA. This CDR3 has 15 amino acids. CDR3 nucleotides: TGTATACAATTTCGGTCTAAAAGCTCCTACAATGAGCAGTTCTTC. This encodes CIQFRSKSSYNEQFF. Based on the CDR3 plus reference TRBV7-3 and TRBJ2-1, the full variable domain is GAGVSQTPSNKVTEKGKYVELRCDPISGHTALYWYRQSLGQGPEFLIYFQGTGAADDSGLPNDRFFAVRPEGSVSTLKIQRTERGDSAVYLCIQFRSKSSYNEQFFGPGTRLTVL.

This clone was seen a handful of times. This rearrangement joins TRBV3-1 to TRBJ2-7; no clear D. The CDR3 length is 13 residues. Germline V lookup: CDR1 LGHDT, CDR2 YNNKEL (reference sequence). V was clipped by 2 bases and J by 2 bases, with 7 bases between them. CDR3 DNA: TGTGCCAGCAGCCAAATGGATGCCTACGAGCAGTACTTC. Translation gives CASSQMDAYEQYF.

Many counts were recorded for this clone. This chain connects TRBV11-2 to TRBJ1-1; unclear D gene. V lost 1 base, J lost 0 bases, and 3 bases lay in between. The CDR3 has 13 amino acids. The germline V gene has CDR1 SGHAT and CDR2 FQNNGV. The CDR3 sequence: CASSLGMNTEAFF. DNA of the CDR3: TGTGCCAGCAGCTTAGGGATGAACACTGAAGCTTTCTTT.

Within the sample, this clone is medium-sized (0.01 to 0.1%). V gene TRBV3-1 combines with J gene TRBJ1-2; a weak D match, TRBD1 (6 bases). CDR1 LGHDT and CDR2 YNNKEL come from the germline V gene (reference sequence). The CDR3 is 17 residues long. The V and J ends lost 2 bases and 2 bases respectively, with 18 bases between them. The CDR3 DNA sequence: TGTGCCAGCAGCCAAAACCTAGGGGGAGGGGGGAACTATGGCTACACCTTC. Amino acids: CASSQNLGGGGNYGYTF.

The V and J genes are TRBV6-2 or TRBV6-3 and TRBJ2-1; 10 positions match TRBD2. V gave up 5 bases and J gave up 4 bases; unmatched junction bases: 5. This CDR3 contains 15 residues. Germline V lookup: CDR1 MNHEY, CDR2 SVGEGT. DNA for the CDR3: TGTGCCAGCAGTGGGGTAGCGGGAGGATACAATGAGCAGTTCTTC. This translates into CASSGVAGGYNEQFF.